These 26 T cell receptor beta chains came from one sample sequenced in a study of T cell responses to AZD1222 COVID-19 vaccine. Assay used: immunoSEQ multiplex PCR; TCRdb lists only in-frame clones, some missing. Of more than 60,000 clones in the sample, 84% were seen once. Sequencing used peripheral blood, obtained on day 0 of AZD1222 vaccination. Source of these receptors: an adult in good health.

This chain connects TRBV28 to TRBJ2-2; D remains unclear. The CDR3 is made up of 16 amino acids. The ends were cut back, 1 base at V and 2 bases at J, with 11 bases in the middle. The germline V gene encodes CDR1 MDHEN and CDR2 SYDVKM. The CDR3 sequence: CASSLSSLLNTGELFF. The CDR3 DNA follows: TGTGCCAGCAGTTTATCCAGCCTGCTCAACACCGGGGAGCTGTTTTTT.

The genes are TRBV18 and TRBJ1-1, with 7 bases aligning to TRBD1. Germline-derived CDR1 and CDR2 are KGHSH and LQKENI. The CDR3 covers 15 residues. The trim removed 3 bases at V and 6 bases at J, leaving 10 bases unmatched. CDR3 nucleotides: TGTGCCAGCTCACCTGAACAGGGGAAAGGGGCTGAAGCTTTCTTT. This codes for CASSPEQGKGAEAFF.

This rearrangement joins TRBV28 to TRBJ1-6; 7 bases are a match to TRBD1. Germline V gives CDR1 MDHEN, CDR2 SYDVKM. V was pared by 6 bases and J by 10 bases, with 6 bases of the junction left unmatched. The CDR3 totals 13 residues. DNA for the CDR3: TGTGCCAGCAGACACAGGGGAAGCTCACCCCTCCACTTT. Translation: CASRHRGSSPLHF.

J is TRBJ1-1 and V is TRBV7-9; D not certain. Per germline, CDR1 SEHNR and CDR2 FQNEAQ (reference sequence). CDR3 length: 13 amino acids. Trimming shortened V by 7 bases and J by 4 bases, and 13 bases separated the two germline ends. The CDR3 loop reads CASTPAESTEAFF. The CDR3 region has the DNA TGTGCCAGCACCCCGGCTGAGAGCACTGAAGCTTTCTTT.

This clone occurred once. This sequence joins TRBV21-1 and TRBJ2-1. TRBV21-1 is noted as a pseudogene. This CDR3 spans 13 amino acids. The CDR3 loop is CASSKADDNEQFF. The CDR3 bases are TGTGCCAGCAGCAAAGCGGACGACAATGAGCAGTTCTTC.

This rearrangement joins TRBV19 to TRBJ2-1; unclear D gene. V lost 2 bases and J lost 4, with 12 bases in between. CDR1 and CDR2 (germline): LNHDA, SQIVND (reference sequence). CDR3 length: 15 amino acids. CDR3 sequence reads: CASSIRYTSYNEQFF. The CDR3 nucleotides read TGTGCCAGTAGTATACGGTATACCTCTTACAATGAGCAGTTCTTC. The whole variable domain, remainder taken from reference TRBV19 and TRBJ2-1, is DGGITQSPKYLFRKEGQNVTLSCEQNLNHDAMYWYRQDPGQGLRLIYYSQIVNDFQKGDIAEGYSVSREKKESFPLTVTSAQKNPTAFYLCASSIRYTSYNEQFFGPGTRLTVL.

The rearrangement uses TRBV7-9 and TRBJ1-2, with TRBD1 as a possible D gene (5 bases). The V end lost 6 bases, the J end lost 5 bases, and 10 bases lay between the germline ends. CDR3 size: 12 residues. Germline-derived CDR1 and CDR2 are SEHNR and FQNEAQ (reference sequence). The CDR3 DNA reads as TGTGCCAGCAGGACCCCAGGGTATGGCTACACCTTC. Residues: CASRTPGYGYTF.

This clone was picked up a small number of times. The chain couples TRBV7-2 to TRBJ2-1, with 10 positions matching TRBD2. V was clipped by 5 bases and J by 6 bases; unmatched bases: 4. The CDR3 covers 14 residues. The germline gives CDR1 SGHTA, CDR2 FQGNSA. The CDR3 DNA sequence: TGTGCCAGCAGCCTTGGACTAGCGGCCAATGAGCAGTTCTTC. Protein sequence: CASSLGLAANEQFF.

The CDR3: CASSFWGAGGYTF. DNA of the CDR3: TGTGCCAGCAGTTTTTGGGGGGCGGGTGGCTACACCTTC. The genes are TRBV12-3 or TRBV12-4 and TRBJ1-2; D is perhaps TRBD1 (6 bases). The CDR3 is 13 residues long. V was pared by 3 bases and J by 7 bases, with 12 bases between.

This chain links TRBV9 with TRBJ1-3; D might be TRBD1 (5 bases). The V end was cut by 4 bases, the J end by 4 bases, with 18 bases between. CDR1 and CDR2 from the germline V gene are SGDLS and YYNGEE. This CDR3 spans 16 amino acids. Here the CDR3 DNA reads TGTGCCAGCAGCTCCCAGGACACGAGGGCAGGAAACACCATATATTTT. Translated, it gives CASSSQDTRAGNTIYF.

The chain links TRBV12-3 or TRBV12-4 to TRBJ1-2; D is possibly TRBD1 (5 bases). V was trimmed by 5 bases and J by 14 bases, leaving 18 bases between them. The CDR3 runs to 12 residues. CDR3 sequence reads: CASSITGTGGTF. CDR3 in DNA: TGTGCCAGCAGTATCACCGGGACGGGGGGAACCTTC.

The chain links TRBV7-2 to TRBJ2-1; D is unclear. The CDR3 sequence is 13 residues long. Germline V gene sequence: CDR1 SGHTA, CDR2 FQGNSA. Trimming shortened V by 3 bases and J by 4 bases, and 7 bases separated the two germline ends. CDR3 bases: TGTGCCAGCAGCTTTCTGGGTTACAATGAGCAGTTCTTC. Protein sequence: CASSFLGYNEQFF.

This rearrangement joins TRBV11-3 to TRBJ1-2, with 8 bases lining up with TRBD1. V trimming: 2 bases; J trimming: 7 bases; junction bases outside the gene matches: 3. The germline V gene has CDR1 SGHNT and CDR2 YENEEA. The CDR3 has 13 residues. CDR3 sequence (DNA): TGTGCCAGCAGCTTAAATCAGGGGGCTGGCTACACCTTC. It encodes CASSLNQGAGYTF.

The chain is built from TRBV5-4 and TRBJ2-7; D is perhaps TRBD1 (6 bases). V lost 0 bases, J lost 3 bases, and 7 bases lay in between. The V gene's germline CDR1 is SGHNT and CDR2 YYREEE (reference sequence). CDR3 size: 13 residues. CDR3 sequence reads: CASSLVDSYEQYF. The CDR3 region has the DNA TGTGCCAGCAGCTTGGTGGACAGCTACGAGCAGTACTTC.

This chain joins TRBV2 and TRBJ2-3; D is possibly TRBD1 or TRBD2 (6 bases each). The germline V and J ends were trimmed by 10 bases and 3 bases, with 14 bases remaining between them. From germline, CDR1 is SNHLY and CDR2 FYNNEI. The CDR3 has 13 residues. As DNA, the CDR3 is TGTGCCACCGGGGGACATTTTACAGATACGCAGTATTTT. It encodes CATGGHFTDTQYF.

The chain couples TRBV7-9 to TRBJ1-1; 10 bases are a match to TRBD1. Germline loops: CDR1 SEHNR, CDR2 FQNEAQ (reference sequence). The CDR3 loop spans 14 amino acids. The trim removed 6 bases at V and 7 bases at J, leaving 8 bases unmatched. This chain's CDR3 is CASSTGTGAFEAFF. The CDR3 DNA is TGTGCCAGCAGTACCGGGACAGGGGCTTTTGAAGCTTTCTTT.

This chain uses TRBV3-1 (or the pseudogene TRBV3-2) with TRBJ2-7; the match to TRBD2 covers 8 bases. The V gene's germline CDR1 is LGHDT and CDR2 YNNKEL (reference sequence). The ends lost 5 bases at V and 1 base at J; junction bases unmatched: 10. The CDR3 spans 16 residues. The CDR3 nucleotides are TGTGCCAGCAGCTCAAAGAGGCCTAGCGGGTCCTACGAGCAGTACTTC. It specifies CASSSKRPSGSYEQYF.

The chain carries TRBV19 and TRBJ1-4, with a possible D match to TRBD1 (6 bases). V shed 7 bases and J shed 5 bases, with 11 bases lying between them. Germline V gives CDR1 LNHDA, CDR2 SQIVND (reference sequence). There are 13 residues in the CDR3. CDR3 sequence reads: CASTRTVNEKLFF. The CDR3 DNA is TGTGCCAGTACACGGACAGTGAATGAAAAACTGTTTTTT.

The chain links TRBV14 to TRBJ1-4; D possibly corresponds to TRBD1 (5 bases). Trimming pared 0 bases from V and 7 bases from J, leaving 12 bases between. Per germline, CDR1 SGHDN and CDR2 FVKESK. The CDR3 length is 15 residues. The chain's CDR3 is CASSQETQVREKLFF. The CDR3 DNA sequence: TGTGCCAGCAGCCAAGAGACACAGGTCCGTGAAAAACTGTTTTTT.

Only a few counts were recorded for this clone. V usage is TRBV30 and J usage is TRBJ1-2, with D unclear. The CDR3 is 12 amino acids. Trimming removed 4 bases from V and 2 bases from J, with 8 bases in between. The germline CDR1 and CDR2 sequences are GTSNPN and SVGIG (reference sequence). The CDR3 loop is CAWKARNYGYTF. CDR3 DNA: TGTGCCTGGAAAGCTAGAAACTATGGCTACACCTTC.

This clone has only a few counts. The chain links TRBV29-1 to TRBJ1-2, with 7 bases fitting TRBD1. Germline lookup yields CDR1 SQVTM and CDR2 ANQGSEA. CDR3 length: 11 amino acids. Here the CDR3 DNA reads TGCACCGCCGCAGAGGGGGCTCGCTACACCTTC. Its translation: CTAAEGARYTF.

This chain joins TRBV9 and TRBJ1-2, with 9 bases matching TRBD1. The CDR3 length is 15 residues. Germline CDR1 is SGDLS and CDR2 is YYNGEE. The V segment lost 4 bases and the J segment 5 bases; nucleotides outside the gene matches: 9. CDR3 region: CASSPGTGLWYGYTF. The DNA of the CDR3 is TGTGCCAGCAGCCCTGGGACAGGGCTGTGGTATGGCTACACCTTC.

The CDR3 DNA reads TGTGCCAGCAGTTTCGGGGCCCGGGAGCAGTACGTC. This encodes CASSFGAREQYV. The chain combines TRBV12-3 or TRBV12-4 with TRBJ2-7; D tentatively fits TRBD1 or TRBD2 (5 bases each). CDR3 length equals 12 residues. V lost 3 bases and J 7 bases, leaving 10 bases between the germline ends.

This clone was counted a single time. This chain links TRBV7-9 with TRBJ2-5; D gene ambiguous. The CDR3 has 14 amino acids. In germline, CDR1 is SEHNR, CDR2 FQNEAQ (reference sequence). V was pared by 3 bases and J by 2 bases, with 10 bases between. Here the CDR3 reads CASSFSNRQETQYF. The CDR3 coding sequence is TGTGCCAGCAGCTTTTCGAACCGACAAGAGACCCAGTACTTC.

The chain recombines TRBV10-3 with TRBJ2-6, with 10 bases lining up with TRBD1. This CDR3 comprises 18 residues. Trimming at V came to 10 bases and at J to 0 bases, leaving 12 bases not matched to a gene. The germline V gene has CDR1 ENHRY and CDR2 SYGVKD. The CDR3 loop reads CATGGRQGAISGANVLTF. In nucleotides, the CDR3 is TGTGCCACGGGGGGTAGACAGGGGGCCATCTCTGGGGCCAACGTCCTGACTTTC.

About this clone: This CDR3 is also generated by other DNA sequences in the sample. The chain joins TRBV12-3 or TRBV12-4 to TRBJ1-3; no reliable D call. The CDR3 spans 12 residues. V dropped 6 bases and J dropped 4 bases, with 7 bases sitting between them. The CDR3 protein is CASRHSGNTIYF. The DNA for the CDR3 is TGTGCCAGCAGACACAGCGGAAACACCATATATTTT.